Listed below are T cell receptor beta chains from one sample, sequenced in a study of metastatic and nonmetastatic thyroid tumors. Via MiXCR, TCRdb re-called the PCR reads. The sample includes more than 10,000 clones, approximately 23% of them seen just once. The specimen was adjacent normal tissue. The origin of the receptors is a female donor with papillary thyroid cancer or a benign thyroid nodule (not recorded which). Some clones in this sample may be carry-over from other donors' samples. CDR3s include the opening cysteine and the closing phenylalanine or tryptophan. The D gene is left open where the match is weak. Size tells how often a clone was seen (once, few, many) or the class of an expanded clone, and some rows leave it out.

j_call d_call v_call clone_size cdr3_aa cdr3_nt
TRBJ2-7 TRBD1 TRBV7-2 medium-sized CASSFAGTRGLYEQYF TGTGCCAGCAGCTTTGCTGGTACGAGGGGGCTCTACGAGCAGTACTTC
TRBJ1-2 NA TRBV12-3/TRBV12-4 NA CASSLTVHYTF TGTGCCAGCTCGTTGACCGTTCACTACACCTTC
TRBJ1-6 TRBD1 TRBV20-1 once CSARGQGRSPLHF TGCAGTGCTAGAGGACAGGGAAGGTCACCCCTCCACTTT
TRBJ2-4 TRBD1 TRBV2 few CASSYFRGQNIQYF TGTGCCAGCAGTTACTTCAGGGGGCAGAACATTCAGTACTTC
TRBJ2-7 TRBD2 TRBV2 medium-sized CASSEGLAGANNEQYF TGTGCCAGCAGCGAGGGACTAGCGGGAGCAAATAACGAGCAGTACTTC
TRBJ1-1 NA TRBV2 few CASSEDRRDTEAFF TGTGCCAGCAGTGAAGACAGGCGGGACACTGAAGCTTTCTTT
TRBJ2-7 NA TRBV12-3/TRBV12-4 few CASSPWGPRGEYEQYF TGTGCCAGCAGTCCCTGGGGGCCTAGGGGGGAGTACGAGCAGTACTTC
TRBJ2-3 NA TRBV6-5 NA CASSYSIKDLTDTQYF TGTGCCAGCAGTTACTCGATTAAGGACCTCACAGATACGCAGTATTTT
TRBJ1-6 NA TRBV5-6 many CASSLSVNNSPLHF TGTGCCAGCAGCTTATCCGTAAATAATTCACCCCTCCACTTT
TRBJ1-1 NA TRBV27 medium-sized CASRGYMNTEAFF TGTGCCAGCAGGGGATATATGAACACTGAAGCTTTCTTT
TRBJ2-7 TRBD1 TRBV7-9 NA CASSVVTGSEQYF TGTGCCAGCAGCGTAGTGACAGGGAGCGAGCAGTACTTC
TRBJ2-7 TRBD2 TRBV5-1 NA CASSRTSGANEQYF TGCGCCAGCTCGCGGACTAGCGGTGCCAACGAGCAGTACTTC
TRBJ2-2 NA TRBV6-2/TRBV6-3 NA CASSYSGPYTVELFF TGTGCCAGCAGTTACTCCGGGCCATACACCGTGGAGCTGTTTTTT
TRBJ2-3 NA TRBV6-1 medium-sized CASSGRRTDTQYF TGTGCCAGCTCGGGTCGGCGCACAGATACGCAGTATTTT
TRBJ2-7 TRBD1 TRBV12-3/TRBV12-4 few CASSSGQSRADEQYF TGTGCCAGCAGTTCGGGACAGTCCAGAGCCGATGAGCAGTACTTC
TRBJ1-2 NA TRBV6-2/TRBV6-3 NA CASSYPTAGAVDGYTF TGTGCCAGCAGTTACCCCACTGCGGGGGCCGTGGATGGGTACACATTC
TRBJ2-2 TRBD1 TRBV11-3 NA CASSLTGGRGTGELFF TGTGCCAGCAGCCTAACAGGGGGCCGCGGAACCGGGGAGCTGTTTTTT
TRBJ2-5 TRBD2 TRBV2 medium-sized CASSGGTTWGETQYF TGTGCCAGCAGTGGCGGGACTACGTGGGGGGAGACCCAGTACTTC
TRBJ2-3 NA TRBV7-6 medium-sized CASSLESTTSTDTQYF TGTGCCAGCAGCTTAGAATCGACAACTAGCACAGATACGCAGTATTTT
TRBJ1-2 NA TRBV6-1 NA CASSQKYGYTF TGTGCCAGCAGCCAAAAATATGGCTACACCTTT
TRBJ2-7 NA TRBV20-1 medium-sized CSANHRLSYEQYF TGCAGTGCTAACCATCGACTCTCCTACGAGCAGTACTTC
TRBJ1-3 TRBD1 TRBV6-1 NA CASLFRGPGNTIYF TGTGCCAGCCTTTTCAGGGGGCCTGGAAACACCATATATTTT